This T cell receptor beta chain originates from a study of CD8 T cells in Susac syndrome (dated by TCRdb to between 2018 and 2020). With regard to the full study: The study used repertoire sequencing to test whether antigen drove CD8+ T cell activation and differentiation in Susac syndrome.

What the research found in general, with its limitations: The number of individuals in the TCR sequencing and HLA analysis was acknowledged as relatively small.

High-throughput TCR beta sequencing profiled peripheral blood CD8+ and CD4+ T cells from healthy donors, Susac syndrome patients and multiple sclerosis patients. The healthy donors served as controls matched for age and sex. Bulk CD8+ and CD4+ T cells were purified magnetically by negative isolation, whereas CD8+ TEMRA cells were enriched by FACS. Blood was drawn into EDTA tubes, processed within 24 hours, and PBMCs were isolated by density gradient centrifugation. PBMCs intended for TCR sequencing were cryopreserved in liquid nitrogen and thawed later in a water bath at 37 degrees C. Purity of sorted or isolated CD4+, CD8+ and CD8+ TEMRA cells was at least 90%. RNA was extracted with the RNeasy kit and 0.5 to 1 ug was reverse transcribed using random hexamers. TCR beta CDR3 regions were amplified with the immunoSEQ multiplex PCR assay covering 54 Vbeta and 13 Jbeta segments. Bias from PCR amplification was corrected by using a synthetic template baseline for primer optimization and for computational correction. Regarding the original processing steps: Only productive sequences were kept, with reads annotated to V, D and J genes according to IMGT and analyzed in immunoSEQ Analyzer. Clonality was computed as one minus Shannon entropy normalized by log2 of the number of productive unique sequences. Public and private clones were assessed among the 100 most prevalent clones of each patient and control. Clones were defined as Susac-specific if absent from the healthy and MS cohorts, from some 1,000 published viral clones and from other ImmuneACCESS disease sequences. TCRdb passed the public sequencing reads through fastp at Q25 and MiXCR, retaining productive beta sequences. Duplicate CDR3 protein sequences are folded into a single record with the most common DNA and genes. Clone size and V and J calls follow TCRdb, not the original study. The sample includes more than 85,000 distinct CDR3 sequences, with around 95% observed a single time. The ten largest clonotypes hold approximately 0.093% of the sample.

Its CDR3 holds 18 amino acids, cysteine through phenylalanine. The retained sequence is limited to the CDR3, 54 bases, with the frame set at the first base. V gives up 0 bases and J gives up 0 bases, and the segment between their germline ends measures 12 bases. The germline V gene sets CDR1 to LGHNA and CDR2 to YSLEER. In regard to this clonotype: Its cognate antigen has yet to be identified. No much larger clone exists at a distance of one base, and base qualities are not known.

This chain is built from TRBV4-3 and TRBJ2-6, with TRBD1 tentatively as D gene (6 bases match). The clonotype originates from a human donor in good health. The sequenced sample was CD4+ T cells from PBMCs. The bases are TGCGCCAGCAGCCAAGATCCAGGGGCGACCTCTGGGGCCAACGTCCTGACTTTC. It translates as CASSQDPGATSGANVLTF.